This T cell receptor (beta chain) is drawn from a study of blood T cell repertoires in COVID-19. Across the study: From T cells, B-cell-depleted T cells, or PBMCs came the material, which was cDNA or gDNA.

The V gene's germline CDR1 is SGHTA and CDR2 FQGTGA. The germline V and J ends were trimmed by 5 bases and 0 bases, with 7 bases remaining between them. The CDR3 has 13 residues. The repertoire was sequenced with immunoSEQ multiplex PCR; TCRdb's copy has only in-frame clones and lacks some. This sample yields around 300,000 clones, of which more than 70% are seen a single time; almost 3% belongs to the top ten. Sequencing used peripheral blood. V usage is TRBV7-3 and J usage is TRBJ1-1, with a possible D match to TRBD1 (5 bases). The receptor was isolated from a man aged 25-45 years with active or convalescent COVID-19. The CDR3 coding sequence is TGTGCCAGCAGCCTGACAGTGAACACTGAAGCTTTCTTT. It translates to CASSLTVNTEAFF.